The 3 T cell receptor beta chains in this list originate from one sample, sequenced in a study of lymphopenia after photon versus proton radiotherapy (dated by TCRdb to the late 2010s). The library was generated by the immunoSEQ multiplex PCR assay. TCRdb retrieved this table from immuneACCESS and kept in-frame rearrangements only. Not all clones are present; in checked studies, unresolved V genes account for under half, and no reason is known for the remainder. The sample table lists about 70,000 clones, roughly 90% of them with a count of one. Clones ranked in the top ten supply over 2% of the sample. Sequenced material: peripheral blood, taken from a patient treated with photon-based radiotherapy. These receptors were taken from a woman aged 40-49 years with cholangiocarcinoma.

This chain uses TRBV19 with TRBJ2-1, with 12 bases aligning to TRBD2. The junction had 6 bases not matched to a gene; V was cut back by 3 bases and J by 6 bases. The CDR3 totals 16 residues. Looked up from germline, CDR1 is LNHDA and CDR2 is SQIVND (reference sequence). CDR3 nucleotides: TGTGCCAGTAGTATCCGACTAGCGGGAGCAAGCAATGAGCAGTTCTTC. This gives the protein CASSIRLAGASNEQFF.

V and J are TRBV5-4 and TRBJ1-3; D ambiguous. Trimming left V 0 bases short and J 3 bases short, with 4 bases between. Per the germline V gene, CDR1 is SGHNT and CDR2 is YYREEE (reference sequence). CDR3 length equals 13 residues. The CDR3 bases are TGTGCCAGCAGCTTGGACCGTGGAAACACCATATATTTT. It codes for CASSLDRGNTIYF.

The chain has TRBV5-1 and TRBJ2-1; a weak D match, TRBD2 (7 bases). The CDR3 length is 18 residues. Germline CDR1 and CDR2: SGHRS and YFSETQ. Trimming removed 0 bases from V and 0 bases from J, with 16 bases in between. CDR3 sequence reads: CASSLAGGLSRSYNEQFF. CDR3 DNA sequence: TGCGCCAGCAGCTTGGCCGGGGGGCTAAGCCGCTCCTACAATGAGCAGTTCTTC. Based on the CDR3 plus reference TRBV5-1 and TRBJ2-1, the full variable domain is KAGVTQTPRYLIKTRGQQVTLSCSPISGHRSVSWYQQTPGQGLQFLFEYFSETQRNKGNFPGRFSGRQFSNSRSEMNVSTLELGDSALYLCASSLAGGLSRSYNEQFFGPGTRLTVL.